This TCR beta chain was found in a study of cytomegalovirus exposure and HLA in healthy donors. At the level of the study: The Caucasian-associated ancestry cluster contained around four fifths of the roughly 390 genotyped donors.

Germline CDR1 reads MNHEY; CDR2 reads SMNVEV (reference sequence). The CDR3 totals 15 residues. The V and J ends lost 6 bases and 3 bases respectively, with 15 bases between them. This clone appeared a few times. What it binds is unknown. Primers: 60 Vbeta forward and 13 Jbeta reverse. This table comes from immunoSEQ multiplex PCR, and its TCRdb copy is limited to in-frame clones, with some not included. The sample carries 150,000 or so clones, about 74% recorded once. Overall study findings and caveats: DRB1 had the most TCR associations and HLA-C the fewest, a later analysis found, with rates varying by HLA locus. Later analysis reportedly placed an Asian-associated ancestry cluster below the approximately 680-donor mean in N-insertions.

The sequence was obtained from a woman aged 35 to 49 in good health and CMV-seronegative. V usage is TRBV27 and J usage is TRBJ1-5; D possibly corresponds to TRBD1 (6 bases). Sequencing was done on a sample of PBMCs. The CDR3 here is CASSPGQIHNQPQHF. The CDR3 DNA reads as TGTGCCAGCAGCCCGGGACAAATACACAATCAGCCCCAGCATTTT.